Sequencing of this TCR beta chain was carried out in a study of blood T cell repertoires in COVID-19. Study-level information: Both acute and convalescent COVID-19 samples were obtained from the United States, Italy and Spain.

The length of the CDR3 is 16 residues. Germline assignment: CDR1 SGHRS and CDR2 YFSETQ. V dropped 2 bases and J dropped 3; count of bases not matched to a gene: 7. How the authors handled the data: Reference gene primer amplification yielded estimated nucleated cell counts. TCRdb's table, derived via immunoSEQ multiplex PCR, lists solely in-frame clones and lacks some. The V and J calls and clone size come from that table; D and trimming were worked out from the DNA. The table lists 200,000 to 250,000 clones, around 80% of them singletons. The chain links TRBV5-1 to TRBJ2-3, with 9 positions matching TRBD1. The TCR comes from a woman aged 65 to 85 with acute or convalescent COVID-19. The specimen was peripheral blood. CDR3 nucleotide sequence: TGCGCCAGCAGCTTCGGGGACAGGGATTGGACAGATACGCAGTATTTT. Translation: CASSFGDRDWTDTQYF.